One and the same sample provided the 8 T cell receptor beta chains below, sequenced in a study of blood T cell repertoires in COVID-19. TCRdb's copy holds only in-frame clones and misses some; the assay was immunoSEQ multiplex PCR. This sample has around 280,000 clones, with around 88% found just once. The sample comprised PBMCs or T cells enriched from blood (not recorded which). The source of these receptors is a woman between 40 and 50 years old who had recovered from COVID-19.

This clone was seen a few times. Other DNA sequences within the sample encode an identical CDR3. The chain carries TRBV7-3 and TRBJ2-1; tentative D call: TRBD2 (5 bases). CDR1 SGHTA and CDR2 FQGTGA come from the germline V gene. Deletions cut 2 bases from V and 0 bases from J, with 8 bases between. This CDR3 region has 15 residues. The CDR3 bases are TGTGCCAGCAGCTTATCTAGCAGCTCCTACAATGAGCAGTTCTTC. This sequence encodes CASSLSSSSYNEQFF.

A single count supports this clone. The chain recombines TRBV18 with TRBJ2-7; tentative D call: TRBD1 (5 bases). V lost 6 bases, J lost 1 base, and 7 bases lay in between. CDR1 KGHSH and CDR2 LQKENI come from the germline V gene. The CDR3 is made up of 12 amino acids. The CDR3 protein is CASSRQSYEQYF. The CDR3 DNA follows: TGTGCCAGCTCCCGACAGTCCTACGAGCAGTACTTC. Drawing the rest from reference TRBV18 and TRBJ2-7, the complete variable domain is NAGVMQNPRHLVRRRGQEARLRCSPMKGHSHVYWYRQLPEEGLKFMVYLQKENIIDESGMPKERFSAEFPKEGPSILRIQQVVRGDSAAYFCASSRQSYEQYFGPGTRLTVT.

The V gene is TRBV5-1, the J gene TRBJ2-2, with 7 bases lining up with TRBD2. Germline V gene data show CDR1 as SGHRS and CDR2 as YFSETQ. This CDR3 comprises 16 residues. J gave up 6 bases and V 2 bases, and 10 bases lay outside the gene matches. CDR3 in amino acids: CASSLGSGTTSGELFF. The CDR3 DNA reads TGCGCCAGCAGCTTAGGAAGCGGGACCACTTCCGGGGAGCTGTTTTTT.

The chain combines TRBV3-1 (or the pseudogene TRBV3-2) with TRBJ2-7; TRBD2 aligns across 9 bases. V dropped 1 base and J dropped 5; count of bases not matched to a gene: 9. The CDR3 runs 16 residues. From germline, CDR1 is LGHDT and CDR2 YNNKEL (reference sequence). The DNA for the CDR3 is TGTGCCAGCAGCCAAGTTGGAGCGGGAGGTCTGGACGAGCAGTACTTC. As protein: CASSQVGAGGLDEQYF.

CDR3 DNA sequence: TGTGCCACCAGTGCCTCCTGGGCGGGGAACACTGAAGCTTTCTTT. As protein: CATSASWAGNTEAFF. The chain combines TRBV24-1 with TRBJ1-1; D gene ambiguous. Per germline, CDR1 KGHDR and CDR2 SFDVKD. The CDR3 extends over 15 amino acids. Trimming cost V 5 bases and J 1 base, with 13 bases left between them.

The chain recombines TRBV20-1 with TRBJ1-2, with TRBD1 matching over 10 bases. The V and J ends lost 5 bases and 8 bases, in that order; junction bases with no gene match: 8. Germline V lookup: CDR1 DFQATT, CDR2 SNEGSKA (reference sequence). The CDR3 has 13 amino acids. The CDR3: CSAGAGTGVGYTF. In nucleotides, the CDR3 is TGCAGTGCTGGTGCCGGGACAGGGGTCGGCTACACCTTC.

A word on this clone: Different DNA sequences within this sample yield the same CDR3. The chain links TRBV7-9 to TRBJ1-4; 9 bases map to TRBD1. Germline V gene data show CDR1 as SEHNR and CDR2 as FQNEAQ (reference sequence). The CDR3 consists of 14 residues. Unmatched junction bases numbered 0, after V lost 3 bases and J lost 4 bases. The CDR3 sequence: CASSLGQGNEKLFF. The CDR3 DNA reads TGTGCCAGCAGCTTGGGACAGGGTAATGAAAAACTGTTTTTT.

The chain links TRBV5-6 to TRBJ2-7; TRBD2 matches 7 bases. Germline CDR1 SGHDT, CDR2 YYEEEE. With V trimmed by 0 bases and J by 3 bases, 6 bases remained unmatched. The CDR3 is 15 residues long. The CDR3 loop is CASSLGFTSDYEQYF. CDR3 bases: TGTGCCAGCAGCTTGGGTTTCACTAGCGACTACGAGCAGTACTTC.